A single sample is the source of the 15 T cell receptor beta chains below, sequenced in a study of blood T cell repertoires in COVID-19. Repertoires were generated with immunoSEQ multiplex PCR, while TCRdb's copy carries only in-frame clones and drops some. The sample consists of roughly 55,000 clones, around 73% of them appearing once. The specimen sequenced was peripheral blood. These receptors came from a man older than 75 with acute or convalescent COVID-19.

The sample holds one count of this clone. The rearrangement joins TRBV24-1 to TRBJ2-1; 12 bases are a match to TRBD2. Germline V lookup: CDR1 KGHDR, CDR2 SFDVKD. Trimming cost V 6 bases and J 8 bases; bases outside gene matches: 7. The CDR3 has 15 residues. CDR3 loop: CATSRLAGGYDEQFF. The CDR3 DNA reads TGTGCCACCAGTAGGCTAGCGGGAGGGTACGATGAGCAGTTCTTC.

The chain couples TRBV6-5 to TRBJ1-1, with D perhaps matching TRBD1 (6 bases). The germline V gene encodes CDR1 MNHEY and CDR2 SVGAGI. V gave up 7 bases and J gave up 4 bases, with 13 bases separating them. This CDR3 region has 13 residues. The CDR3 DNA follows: TGTGCCAGCACGGGGGGGCCGTTCACTGAAGCTTTCTTT. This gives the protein CASTGGPFTEAFF.

The CDR3 DNA is TGTGCCAGCAGCTTAAGGAGGGCGCGGGATGAAGCTTTCTTT. This translates into CASSLRRARDEAFF. The genes are TRBV7-2 and TRBJ1-1; D gene ambiguous. Trimming removed 2 bases from V and 7 bases from J, with 14 bases in between. This CDR3 spans 14 amino acids. Germline V gene data show CDR1 as SGHTA and CDR2 as FQGNSA.

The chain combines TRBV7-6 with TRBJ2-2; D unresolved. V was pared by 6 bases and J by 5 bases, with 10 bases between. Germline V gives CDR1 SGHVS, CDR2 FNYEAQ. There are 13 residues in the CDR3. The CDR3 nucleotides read TGTGCCAGCAGTCTAGACCCTACCGGGGAGCTGTTTTTT. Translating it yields CASSLDPTGELFF.

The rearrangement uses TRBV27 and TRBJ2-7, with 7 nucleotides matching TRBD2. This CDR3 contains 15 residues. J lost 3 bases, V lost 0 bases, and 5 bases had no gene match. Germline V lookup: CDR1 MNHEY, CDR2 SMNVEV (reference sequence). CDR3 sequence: CASSLSKERGYEQYF. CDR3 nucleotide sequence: TGTGCCAGCAGTTTATCGAAGGAGCGGGGCTACGAGCAGTACTTC.

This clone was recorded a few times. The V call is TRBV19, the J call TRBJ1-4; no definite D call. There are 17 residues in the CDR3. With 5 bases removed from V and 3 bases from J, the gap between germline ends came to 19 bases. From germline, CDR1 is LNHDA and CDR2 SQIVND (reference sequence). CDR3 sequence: CASSSQPRVSPNEKLFF. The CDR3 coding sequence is TGTGCCAGTAGTTCCCAGCCTAGAGTTTCTCCTAATGAAAAACTGTTTTTT.

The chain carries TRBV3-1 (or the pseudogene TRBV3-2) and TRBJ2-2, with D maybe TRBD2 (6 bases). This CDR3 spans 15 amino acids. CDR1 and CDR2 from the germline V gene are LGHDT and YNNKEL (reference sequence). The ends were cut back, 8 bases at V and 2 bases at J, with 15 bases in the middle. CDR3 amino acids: CASLKMGGNTGELFF. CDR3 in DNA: TGTGCCAGCTTGAAGATGGGAGGTAACACCGGGGAGCTGTTTTTT.

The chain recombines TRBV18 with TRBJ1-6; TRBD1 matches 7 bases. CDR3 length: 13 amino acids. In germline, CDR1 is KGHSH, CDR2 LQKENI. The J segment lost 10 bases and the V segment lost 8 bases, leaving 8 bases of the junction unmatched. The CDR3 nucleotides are TGTGCCAGCCAAGGGGGCCTGGGCTCACCCCTCCACTTT. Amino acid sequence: CASQGGLGSPLHF.

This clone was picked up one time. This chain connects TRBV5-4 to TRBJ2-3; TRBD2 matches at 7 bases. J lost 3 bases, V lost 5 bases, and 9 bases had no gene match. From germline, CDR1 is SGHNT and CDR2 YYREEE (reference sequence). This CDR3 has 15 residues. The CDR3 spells CASRPGSGITDTQYF. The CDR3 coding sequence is TGTGCCAGCAGGCCCGGAAGCGGGATTACAGATACGCAGTATTTT. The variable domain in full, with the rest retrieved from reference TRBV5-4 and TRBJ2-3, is ETGVTQSPTHLIKTRGQQVTLRCSSQSGHNTVSWYQQALGQGPQFIFQYYREEENGRGNFPPRFSGLQFPNYSSELNVNALELDDSALYLCASRPGSGITDTQYFGPGTRLTVL.

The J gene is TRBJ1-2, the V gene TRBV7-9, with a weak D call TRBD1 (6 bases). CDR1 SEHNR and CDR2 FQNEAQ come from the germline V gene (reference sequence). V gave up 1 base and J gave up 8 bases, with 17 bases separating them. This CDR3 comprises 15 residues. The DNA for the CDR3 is TGTGCCAGCAGCTTAGATGGGAGCCCAGGGGACGGCTACACCTTC. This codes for CASSLDGSPGDGYTF. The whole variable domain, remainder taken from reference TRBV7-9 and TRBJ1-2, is DTGVSQNPRHKITKRGQNVTFRCDPISEHNRLYWYRQTLGQGPEFLTYFQNEAQLEKSRLLSDRFSAERPKGSFSTLEIQRTEQGDSAMYLCASSLDGSPGDGYTFGSGTRLTVV.

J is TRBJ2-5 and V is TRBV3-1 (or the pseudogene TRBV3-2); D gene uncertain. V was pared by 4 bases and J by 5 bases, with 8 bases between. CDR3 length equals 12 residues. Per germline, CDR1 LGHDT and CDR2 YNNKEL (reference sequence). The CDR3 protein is CASSLSRETQYF. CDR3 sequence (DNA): TGTGCCAGCAGCCTGAGCAGGGAGACCCAGTACTTC.

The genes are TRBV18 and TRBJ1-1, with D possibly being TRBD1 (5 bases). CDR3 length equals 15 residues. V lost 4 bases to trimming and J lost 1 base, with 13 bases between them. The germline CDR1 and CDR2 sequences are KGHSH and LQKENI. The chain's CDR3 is CASSLQVDRNTEAFF. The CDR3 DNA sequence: TGTGCCAGCTCACTCCAAGTTGACAGGAACACTGAAGCTTTCTTT.

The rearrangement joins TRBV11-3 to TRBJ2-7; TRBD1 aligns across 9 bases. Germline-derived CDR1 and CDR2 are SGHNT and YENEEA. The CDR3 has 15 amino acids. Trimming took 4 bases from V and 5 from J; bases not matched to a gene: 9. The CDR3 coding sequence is TGTGCCAGCAGCTCGCTGGACAGGGGCCCCGACGAGCAGTACTTC. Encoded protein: CASSSLDRGPDEQYF.

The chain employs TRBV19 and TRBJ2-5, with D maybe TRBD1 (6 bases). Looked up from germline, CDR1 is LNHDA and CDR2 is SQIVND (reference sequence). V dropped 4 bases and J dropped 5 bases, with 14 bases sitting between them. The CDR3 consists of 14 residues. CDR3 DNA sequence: TGTGCCAGTAGTACACAGGGTTATGGGGAGACCCAGTACTTC. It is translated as CASSTQGYGETQYF.

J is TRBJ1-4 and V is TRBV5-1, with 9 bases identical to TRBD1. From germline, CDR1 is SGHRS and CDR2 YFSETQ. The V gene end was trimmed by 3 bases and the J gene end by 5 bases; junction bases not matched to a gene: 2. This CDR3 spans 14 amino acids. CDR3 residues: CASSSGTGNEKLFF. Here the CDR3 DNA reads TGCGCCAGCAGCTCCGGGACAGGGAATGAAAAACTGTTTTTT.